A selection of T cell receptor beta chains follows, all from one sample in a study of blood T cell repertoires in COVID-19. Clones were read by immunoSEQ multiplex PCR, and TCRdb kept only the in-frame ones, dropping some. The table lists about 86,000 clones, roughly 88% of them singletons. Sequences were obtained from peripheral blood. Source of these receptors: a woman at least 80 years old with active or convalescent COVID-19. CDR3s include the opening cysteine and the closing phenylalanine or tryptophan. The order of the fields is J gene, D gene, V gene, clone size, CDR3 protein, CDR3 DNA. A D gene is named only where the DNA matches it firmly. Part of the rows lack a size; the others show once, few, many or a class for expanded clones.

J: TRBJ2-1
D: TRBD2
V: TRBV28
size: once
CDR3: CASSSSKAGGPSEQFF
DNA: TGTGCCAGCAGTTCCTCCAAGGCGGGGGGGCCGTCTGAGCAGTTCTTC

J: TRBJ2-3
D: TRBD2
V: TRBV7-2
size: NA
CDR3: CASSLQAGGATDTQYF
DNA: TGTGCCAGCAGCTTACAAGCGGGGGGAGCCACAGATACGCAGTATTTT

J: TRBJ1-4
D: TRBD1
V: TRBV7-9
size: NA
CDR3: CASSLGGTGPEKLFF
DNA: TGTGCCAGCAGCTTAGGCGGGACAGGGCCCGAAAAACTGTTTTTT

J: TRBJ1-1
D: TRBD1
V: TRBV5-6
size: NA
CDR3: CASSFLVTPGQKGTEAFF
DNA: TGTGCCAGCAGCTTCCTGGTCACCCCGGGACAGAAGGGAACTGAAGCTTTCTTT

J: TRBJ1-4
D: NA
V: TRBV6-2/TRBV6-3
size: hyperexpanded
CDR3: CASSSVRGEKLFF
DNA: TGTGCCAGCAGTTCCGTCCGCGGGGAAAAACTGTTTTTT

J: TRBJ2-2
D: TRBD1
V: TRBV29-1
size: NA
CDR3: CSVEGTGLLNTGELFF
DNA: TGCAGCGTTGAAGGGACAGGTCTACTGAACACCGGGGAGCTGTTTTTT

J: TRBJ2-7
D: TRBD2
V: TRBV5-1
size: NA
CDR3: CASTPGGPYEQYF
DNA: TGCGCCAGCACTCCGGGAGGGCCTTACGAGCAGTACTTC

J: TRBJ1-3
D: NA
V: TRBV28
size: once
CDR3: CASSVRTGYSGNTIYF
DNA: TGTGCCAGCAGCGTGCGAACAGGGTACTCTGGAAACACCATATATTTT

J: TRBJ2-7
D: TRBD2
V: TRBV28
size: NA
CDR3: CATLISGGPYEQYF
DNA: TGTGCCACCCTAATTAGCGGGGGGCCCTACGAGCAGTACTTC

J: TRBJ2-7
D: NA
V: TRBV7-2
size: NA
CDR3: CASSLRRPEPGRSYEQYF
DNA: TGTGCCAGCAGCCTTCGCCGCCCCGAGCCGGGTAGAAGCTACGAGCAGTACTTC

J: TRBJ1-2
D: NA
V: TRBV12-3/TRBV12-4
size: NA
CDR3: CASSLRGSGYTF
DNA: TGTGCCAGCAGTTTACGGGGATCTGGCTACACCTTC

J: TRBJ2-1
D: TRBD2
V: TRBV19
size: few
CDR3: CASSKGLAGYNEQFF
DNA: TGTGCCAGTAGTAAAGGACTAGCGGGCTACAATGAGCAGTTCTTC

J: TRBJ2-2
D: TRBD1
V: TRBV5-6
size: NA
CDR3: CASSRRGRTGELFF
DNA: TGTGCCAGCAGCCGCAGGGGGCGCACCGGGGAGCTGTTTTTT

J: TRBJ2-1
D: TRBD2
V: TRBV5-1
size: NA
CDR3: CASSLEYSGSSYNEQFF
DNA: TGCGCCAGCAGCTTAGAATACAGCGGGAGCTCCTACAATGAGCAGTTCTTC

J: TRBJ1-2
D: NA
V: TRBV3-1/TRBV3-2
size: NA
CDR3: CASSQNVAGYTF
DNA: TGTGCCAGCAGCCAAAATGTAGCTGGCTACACCTTC

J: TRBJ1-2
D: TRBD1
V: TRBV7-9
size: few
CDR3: CASSPDLSGGILWGYTF
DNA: TGTGCCAGCAGCCCAGACCTTTCAGGGGGGATACTATGGGGCTACACCTTC

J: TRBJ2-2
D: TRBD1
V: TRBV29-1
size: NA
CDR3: CSVAGTGQDTGELFF
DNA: TGCAGCGTTGCCGGGACAGGGCAGGACACCGGGGAGCTGTTTTTT

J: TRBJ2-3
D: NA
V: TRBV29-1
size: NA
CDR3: CSVEDPDGSTDTQYF
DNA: TGCAGCGTTGAAGATCCTGACGGGAGCACAGATACGCAGTATTTT

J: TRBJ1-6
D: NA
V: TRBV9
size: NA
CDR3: CASSVAPRVSDSPLHF
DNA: TGTGCCAGCAGCGTAGCTCCTCGGGTATCGGATTCACCCCTCCACTTT

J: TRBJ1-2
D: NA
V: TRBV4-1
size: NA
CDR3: CASSHESGSRGYTF
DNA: TGCGCCAGCAGCCACGAATCAGGGTCGCGGGGCTACACCTTC

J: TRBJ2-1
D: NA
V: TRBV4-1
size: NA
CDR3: CASSQIGQGGNEQFF
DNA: TGCGCCAGCAGCCAAATTGGGCAGGGGGGCAATGAGCAGTTCTTC

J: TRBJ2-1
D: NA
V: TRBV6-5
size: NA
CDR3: CASRLRRDEQFF
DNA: TGTGCCAGCAGACTTCGGAGGGATGAGCAGTTCTTC

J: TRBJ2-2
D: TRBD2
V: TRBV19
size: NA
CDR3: CASSRDTGTSWWNTGELFF
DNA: TGTGCCAGTAGTAGGGATACCGGGACTAGTTGGTGGAACACCGGGGAGCTGTTTTTT

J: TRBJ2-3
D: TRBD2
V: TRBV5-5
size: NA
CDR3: CATGGTSTDTQYF
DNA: TGTGCCACCGGGGGGACTAGCACAGATACGCAGTATTTT

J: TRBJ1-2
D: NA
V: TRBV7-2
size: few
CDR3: CASIPGNERFTRSGYTF
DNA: TGTGCCAGCATACCAGGGAACGAGCGTTTCACCCGGTCTGGCTACACCTTC

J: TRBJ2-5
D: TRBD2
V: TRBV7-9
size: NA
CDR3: CASSTGTSGQETQYF
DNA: TGTGCCAGCAGCACCGGGACTAGCGGCCAAGAGACCCAGTACTTC

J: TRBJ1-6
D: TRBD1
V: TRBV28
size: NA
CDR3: CASSLTGTGFLDNSPLHF
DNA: TGTGCCAGCAGTTTAACCGGGACAGGGTTTTTAGATAATTCACCCCTCCACTTT

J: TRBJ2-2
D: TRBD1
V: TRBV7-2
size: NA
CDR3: CASSRSYSRTGVFGELFF
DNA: TGTGCCAGCAGCCGTTCGTACTCTCGAACAGGGGTGTTCGGGGAGCTGTTTTTT

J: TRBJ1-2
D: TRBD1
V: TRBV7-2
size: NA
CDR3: CASSSDRGPYGYTF
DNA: TGTGCCAGCAGCTCGGACAGGGGACCTTATGGCTACACCTTC

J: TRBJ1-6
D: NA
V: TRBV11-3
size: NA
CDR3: CASSPLDRNNSPLHF
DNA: TGTGCCAGCAGCCCCTTGGACAGAAATAATTCACCCCTCCACTTT

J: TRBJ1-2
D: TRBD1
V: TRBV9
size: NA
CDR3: CASSVQTGTYGYTF
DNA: TGTGCCAGCAGCGTCCAGACAGGGACCTATGGCTACACCTTC

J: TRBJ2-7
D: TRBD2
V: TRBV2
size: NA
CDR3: CASSGWLAGGPYEQYF
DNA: TGTGCCAGCAGTGGTTGGCTAGCGGGAGGGCCTTACGAGCAGTACTTC

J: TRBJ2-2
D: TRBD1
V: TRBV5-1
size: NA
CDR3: CASSSGQVVTLANTGELFF
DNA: TGCGCCAGCAGCTCGGGACAGGTGGTCACACTCGCGAACACCGGGGAGCTGTTTTTT

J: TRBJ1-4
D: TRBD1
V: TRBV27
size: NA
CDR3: CASSQTGGYEKLFF
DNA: TGTGCCAGCAGCCAAACAGGGGGCTATGAAAAACTGTTTTTT

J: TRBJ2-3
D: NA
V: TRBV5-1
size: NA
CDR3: CASSFDLHPTDTQYF
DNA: TGCGCCAGCAGCTTTGACTTACATCCCACAGATACGCAGTATTTT

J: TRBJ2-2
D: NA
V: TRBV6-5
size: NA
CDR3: CASSYTGTPAGELFF
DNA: TGTGCCAGCAGTTATACCGGGACTCCCGCCGGGGAGCTGTTTTTT

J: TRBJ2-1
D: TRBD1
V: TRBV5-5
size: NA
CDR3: CASSSQGASDEQFF
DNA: TGTGCCAGCAGCTCACAGGGGGCTAGCGATGAGCAGTTCTTC

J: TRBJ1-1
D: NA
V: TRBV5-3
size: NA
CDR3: CARSTRRLSPNTEAFF
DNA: TGTGCCAGAAGCACCCGCAGACTTTCCCCGAACACTGAAGCTTTCTTT

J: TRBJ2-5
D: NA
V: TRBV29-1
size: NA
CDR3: CSVVRQFEETQYF
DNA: TGCAGCGTTGTTAGACAGTTTGAAGAGACCCAGTACTTC

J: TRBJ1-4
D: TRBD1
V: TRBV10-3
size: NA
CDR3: CAISGGTATNEKLFF
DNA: TGTGCCATCAGTGGGGGGACAGCAACTAATGAAAAACTGTTTTTT

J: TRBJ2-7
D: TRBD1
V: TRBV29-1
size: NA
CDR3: CSVGTGEHEQYF
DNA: TGCAGCGTTGGGACAGGGGAGCACGAGCAGTACTTC

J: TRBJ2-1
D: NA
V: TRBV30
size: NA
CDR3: CAWNRDFNEQFF
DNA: TGTGCCTGGAACCGGGACTTCAATGAGCAGTTCTTC